This T cell receptor (beta chain) was documented in a study of cytomegalovirus exposure and HLA in healthy donors. Study-wide findings and caveats: From TCR beta sequences, most subjects' HLA-A and HLA-B alleles were reportedly predicted accurately.

The length of the CDR3 is 16 residues. Trimming shortened V by 0 bases and J by 5 bases, and 12 bases separated the two germline ends. CDR1 is SGHRS and CDR2 is YFSETQ in the germline V gene. As for this clone: Antigen specificity is unknown.

PCR was performed using 60 Vbeta and 13 Jbeta primers. Sequencing used immunoSEQ multiplex PCR; TCRdb keeps in-frame clones, though not all of them. The sample consists of roughly 190,000 clones, under 80% of them appearing once. The sample consisted of PBMCs. V gene TRBV5-1 combines with J gene TRBJ1-6, with no clear D. This sequence was found in a female donor in good health and CMV-seronegative. CDR3 nucleotide sequence: TGCGCCAGCAGCTTGGCCGCGGGGAACAATAATTCACCCCTCCACTTT. It encodes CASSLAAGNNNSPLHF.